The T cell receptor beta chain described here comes from a study of OX40 agonist ivuxolimab in advanced cancers. Study-wide context: Intravenous ivuxolimab at 0.01 to 10 mg/kg was given to patients every 2 weeks. Prior anti-PD-1, anti-PD-L1 or anti-CTLA-4 therapy did not bar entry, and around 39% had some. Whole-study findings and limits: The mean number of expanded clones was higher in CD8+ T cells than in CD4+. Among the lowest peripheral clonal expansion occurred in 0.1-3.0 mg/kg partial responders.

Trimming shortened V by 4 bases and J by 1 base, and 7 bases separated the two germline ends. From germline, CDR1 is LNHNV and CDR2 YYDKDF (reference sequence). The CDR3 is 13 amino acids. Concerning this clone: Antigen unknown.

The assay was immunoSEQ multiplex PCR, and TCRdb's table has in-frame clones only and misses some. The sample shows 85,000 to 100,000 clones, roughly 84% of them seen only once. The starting material was CD4+ or CD8+ T cells sorted from blood, obtained in a trial of the OX40 agonist ivuxolimab. The chain joins TRBV15 to TRBJ1-1, with no clear D. The receptor was isolated from an adult with an advanced solid tumor such as melanoma, head and neck, liver or kidney cancer. The CDR3 bases are TGTGCCACCAGCAAATACGGGAACACTGAAGCTTTCTTT. This codes for CATSKYGNTEAFF.